This TCR beta chain was sequenced in a study of blood T cell repertoires in COVID-19. Sequencing was performed with immunoSEQ multiplex PCR; in TCRdb, only in-frame clones are kept and a portion is missing. The sample lists about 330,000 clones, roughly 88% occurring once. Germline lookup yields CDR1 MNHEY and CDR2 SVGAGI. The CDR3 consists of 13 residues. With 8 bases clipped from V and 1 base from J, the junction kept 4 bases outside the gene matches. The rearrangement uses TRBV6-5 and TRBJ2-7, with TRBD1 identical over 8 bases. Sequencing was performed on peripheral blood. The TCR sequence derives from a woman between 45 and 60 years old with active or convalescent COVID-19. Written as DNA, the CDR3 is TGTGCCAGCGCCCAGGGGGCATCCTACGAGCAGTACTTC. It encodes CASAQGASYEQYF.